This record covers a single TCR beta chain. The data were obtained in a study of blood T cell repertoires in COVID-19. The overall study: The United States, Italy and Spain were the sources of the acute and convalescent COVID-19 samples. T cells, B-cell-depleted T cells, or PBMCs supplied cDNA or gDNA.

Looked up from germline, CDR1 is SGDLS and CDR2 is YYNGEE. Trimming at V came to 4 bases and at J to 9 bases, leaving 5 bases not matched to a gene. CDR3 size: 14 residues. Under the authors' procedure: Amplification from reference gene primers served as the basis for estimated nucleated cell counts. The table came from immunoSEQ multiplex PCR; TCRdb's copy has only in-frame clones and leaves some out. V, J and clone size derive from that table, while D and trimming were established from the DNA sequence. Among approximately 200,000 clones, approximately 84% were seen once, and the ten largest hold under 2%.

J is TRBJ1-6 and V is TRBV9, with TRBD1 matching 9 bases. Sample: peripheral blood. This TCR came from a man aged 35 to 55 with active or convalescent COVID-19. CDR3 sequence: CASSLGQGGSPLHF. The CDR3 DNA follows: TGTGCCAGCAGCCTGGGACAGGGAGGTTCACCCCTCCACTTT.